This is a list of T cell receptor beta chains from one sample in a study of technical replicates of blood from a handful of donors. Produced via immunoSEQ multiplex PCR; TCRdb's table is partial and in-frame only. This sample has approximately 44,000 clones, with about 96% found just once. Sequenced: T cells isolated from PBMCs. The receptors derive from a human donor in good health. Each CDR3 is given with its conserved first and last residue. Each record gives: CDR3 protein, CDR3 DNA, clone size, D gene, V gene, J gene. A D gene is named only where the DNA matches it firmly. Rows may omit the clone size; those that give it use once, few, many or a size class.

CDR3: CASSMRQGVYEQYF
DNA: TGTGCCAGTAGTATGAGACAGGGAGTCTACGAGCAGTACTTC
size: -
D: TRBD1
V: TRBV19
J: TRBJ2-7

CDR3: CASSLSGISYNEQFF
DNA: TGTGCCAGCAGCCTTAGCGGAATCTCCTACAATGAGCAGTTCTTC
size: -
D: -
V: TRBV6-5
J: TRBJ2-1

CDR3: CAWSVRQGRDGYTF
DNA: TGTGCCTGGAGTGTACGGCAGGGCCGGGATGGCTACACCTTC
size: -
D: -
V: TRBV30
J: TRBJ1-2

CDR3: CSVDAGGDGYTF
DNA: TGCAGCGTTGATGCGGGGGGGGATGGCTACACCTTC
size: -
D: -
V: TRBV29-1
J: TRBJ1-2

CDR3: CASSQEYLRPETQYF
DNA: TGCGCCAGCAGCCAAGAATATCTTCGTCCGGAGACCCAGTACTTC
size: -
D: -
V: TRBV4-3
J: TRBJ2-5

CDR3: CSVEGGSYGYTF
DNA: TGCAGCGTTGAGGGGGGTAGTTATGGCTACACCTTC
size: -
D: -
V: TRBV29-1
J: TRBJ1-2

CDR3: CASSGGGSSYNEQFF
DNA: TGTGCCAGCAGTGGGGGCGGGAGCTCCTACAATGAGCAGTTCTTC
size: -
D: TRBD2
V: TRBV2
J: TRBJ2-1

CDR3: CAISEETIGPPSGNTYEQYF
DNA: TGTGCCATCAGTGAGGAAACGATTGGGCCCCCTAGCGGGAATACCTACGAGCAGTACTTC
size: -
D: TRBD2
V: TRBV10-3
J: TRBJ2-7

CDR3: CASSFVRDNQPQHF
DNA: TGTGCCAGCAGCTTTGTCAGGGATAATCAGCCCCAGCATTTT
size: -
D: -
V: TRBV5-8
J: TRBJ1-5

CDR3: CASSLTASSYEQYF
DNA: TGCGCCAGCAGCTTGACCGCCAGCTCCTACGAGCAGTACTTC
size: -
D: -
V: TRBV5-1
J: TRBJ2-7

CDR3: CASSAQGAGGYTF
DNA: TGTGCCAGCAGCGCGCAGGGGGCAGGTGGCTACACCTTC
size: -
D: TRBD1
V: TRBV5-6
J: TRBJ1-2

CDR3: CASSYRDSYEQYF
DNA: TGTGCCAGCAGTTACCGGGACTCCTACGAGCAGTACTTC
size: -
D: -
V: TRBV6-5
J: TRBJ2-7

CDR3: CASSLGSLTSGNTIYF
DNA: TGTGCCAGCAGCTTAGGATCACTTACCTCTGGAAACACCATATATTTT
size: -
D: -
V: TRBV7-9
J: TRBJ1-3

CDR3: CSVPGPGRGTEAFF
DNA: TGCAGCGTCCCCGGGCCCGGTAGGGGCACTGAAGCTTTCTTT
size: -
D: -
V: TRBV29-1
J: TRBJ1-1

CDR3: CASGGEQYF
DNA: TGTGCCAGCGGGGGGGAGCAGTACTTC
size: once
D: -
V: TRBV28
J: TRBJ2-7

CDR3: CASSEYGGGAEAFF
DNA: TGTGCCAGCAGCGAATATGGCGGGGGAGCTGAAGCTTTCTTT
size: -
D: -
V: TRBV6-1
J: TRBJ1-1

CDR3: CATSRDKTVYGYTF
DNA: TGTGCCACCAGCAGAGATAAGACAGTCTATGGCTACACCTTC
size: once
D: -
V: TRBV15
J: TRBJ1-2

CDR3: CASSPGTGNTGELFF
DNA: TGTGCCAGCAGCCCCGGGACAGGGAACACCGGGGAGCTGTTTTTT
size: -
D: TRBD1
V: TRBV7-3
J: TRBJ2-2

CDR3: CASSPTGDEQFF
DNA: TGTGCCAGCAGCCCTACAGGGGATGAGCAGTTCTTC
size: -
D: TRBD1
V: TRBV7-9
J: TRBJ2-1

CDR3: CASSLVPGQAGGYTF
DNA: TGTGCCAGCAGTCTTGTACCGGGACAGGCCGGAGGCTACACCTTC
size: -
D: TRBD1
V: TRBV6-5
J: TRBJ1-2

CDR3: CAWSWGAGDNEQFF
DNA: TGTGCCTGGAGTTGGGGCGCGGGGGACAATGAGCAGTTCTTC
size: -
D: TRBD2
V: TRBV30
J: TRBJ2-1

CDR3: CASSLTSGIGTDTQYF
DNA: TGTGCCAGCAGCCTAACTAGCGGGATTGGCACAGATACGCAGTATTTT
size: -
D: TRBD2
V: TRBV13
J: TRBJ2-3

CDR3: CRVTGSRGYTF
DNA: TGCAGGGTGACAGGGAGTCGTGGCTACACCTTC
size: -
D: TRBD1
V: TRBV20-1
J: TRBJ1-2

CDR3: CASSFTGTGFGYTF
DNA: TGTGCCAGCAGCTTTACCGGGACAGGGTTTGGCTACACCTTC
size: -
D: TRBD1
V: TRBV11-2
J: TRBJ1-2

CDR3: CASSPDYYNEQFF
DNA: TGTGCCAGCAGCCCGGACTACTACAATGAGCAGTTCTTC
size: -
D: -
V: TRBV7-6
J: TRBJ2-1

CDR3: CASSATGGSTDTQYF
DNA: TGTGCCAGCAGCGCGACAGGGGGGAGCACAGATACGCAGTATTTT
size: -
D: TRBD1
V: TRBV5-6
J: TRBJ2-3

CDR3: CAWSVLQTVQETQYF
DNA: TGTGCCTGGAGTGTACTTCAAACCGTCCAAGAGACCCAGTACTTC
size: once
D: -
V: TRBV30
J: TRBJ2-5

CDR3: CASSWAGTGTGEQFF
DNA: TGTGCCAGCAGCTGGGCCGGAACAGGCACGGGTGAGCAGTTCTTC
size: -
D: -
V: TRBV11-2
J: TRBJ2-1

CDR3: CASSSDRPKFSYEQYF
DNA: TGTGCCAGCAGCTCTGACAGACCTAAGTTCTCCTACGAGCAGTACTTC
size: -
D: -
V: TRBV5-5
J: TRBJ2-7

CDR3: CASSVGLAGDTDTQYF
DNA: TGTGCCAGCAGCGTAGGGCTAGCGGGAGACACAGATACGCAGTATTTT
size: -
D: TRBD2
V: TRBV9
J: TRBJ2-3

CDR3: CASRLTSDETQYF
DNA: TGTGCCAGCAGGTTAACTAGCGACGAGACCCAGTACTTC
size: -
D: TRBD2
V: TRBV7-9
J: TRBJ2-5

CDR3: CASSLGTGGRNEQFF
DNA: TGTGCCAGCAGCTTAGGGACAGGGGGTCGGAATGAGCAGTTCTTC
size: -
D: TRBD1
V: TRBV13
J: TRBJ2-1

CDR3: CARSPRTSTYEQYF
DNA: TGTGCCAGGTCCCCTAGGACTAGCACCTACGAGCAGTACTTC
size: -
D: TRBD2
V: TRBV28
J: TRBJ2-7

CDR3: CASSSGLYTQYF
DNA: TGTGCCAGCAGCTCTGGACTGTATACGCAGTATTTT
size: -
D: -
V: TRBV11-3
J: TRBJ2-3

CDR3: CASSQAGVTDTQYF
DNA: TGTGCCAGCAGCCAGGCGGGGGTCACAGATACGCAGTATTTT
size: -
D: TRBD2
V: TRBV7-3
J: TRBJ2-3

CDR3: CASSGTGTVWKETQYF
DNA: TGTGCCAGCAGTGGGACAGGGACTGTCTGGAAAGAGACCCAGTACTTC
size: -
D: TRBD1
V: TRBV6-1
J: TRBJ2-5

CDR3: CASSNLGALSFQPQHF
DNA: TGTGCCAGCAGCAATTTGGGGGCACTATCATTTCAGCCCCAGCATTTT
size: -
D: -
V: TRBV21-1
J: TRBJ1-5

CDR3: CASSRYRGSGHNEQFF
DNA: TGTGCCAGCAGCCGTTACAGGGGATCGGGGCACAATGAGCAGTTCTTC
size: -
D: TRBD1
V: TRBV7-6
J: TRBJ2-1

CDR3: CASSLGGAGGLDTQYF
DNA: TGTGCCAGCAGCTTGGGTGGGGCGGGAGGATTGGATACGCAGTATTTT
size: -
D: TRBD2
V: TRBV7-9
J: TRBJ2-3

CDR3: CASSLPRPYNEQFF
DNA: TGTGCCAGCAGTTTACCGCGGCCCTACAATGAGCAGTTCTTC
size: once
D: -
V: TRBV28
J: TRBJ2-1

CDR3: CASSIGVQETQYF
DNA: TGTGCCAGCAGCATAGGAGTCCAAGAGACCCAGTACTTC
size: few
D: -
V: TRBV11-2
J: TRBJ2-5

CDR3: CASRQGWAAGDGYTF
DNA: TGTGCCAGCAGACAGGGTTGGGCAGCCGGGGATGGCTACACCTTC
size: -
D: -
V: TRBV6-5
J: TRBJ1-2

CDR3: CASSLEAAETEAFF
DNA: TGCGCCAGCAGCTTGGAAGCCGCTGAGACTGAAGCTTTCTTT
size: -
D: -
V: TRBV5-1
J: TRBJ1-1

CDR3: CASSAETGGNQPQHF
DNA: TGTGCCAGCAGCGCCGAGACAGGGGGCAATCAGCCCCAGCATTTT
size: -
D: TRBD1
V: TRBV27
J: TRBJ1-5

CDR3: CASGLVGTGGATNEKLFF
DNA: TGTGCTAGTGGTTTGGTAGGGACAGGGGGCGCAACTAATGAAAAACTGTTTTTT
size: -
D: TRBD1
V: TRBV12-5
J: TRBJ1-4

CDR3: CASSPIVGDTEAFF
DNA: TGTGCCAGCTCACCCATCGTCGGGGACACTGAAGCTTTCTTT
size: -
D: -
V: TRBV18
J: TRBJ1-1

CDR3: CASSPLSQKSYEQYF
DNA: TGTGCCAGCTCACCCTTATCACAGAAATCCTACGAGCAGTACTTC
size: -
D: -
V: TRBV18
J: TRBJ2-7

CDR3: CASSQVTGGGTDTQYF
DNA: TGTGCCAGCAGCCAAGTGACGGGAGGCGGTACAGATACGCAGTATTTT
size: -
D: TRBD2
V: TRBV4-2
J: TRBJ2-3

CDR3: CATSGRGGQGVYGYTF
DNA: TGTGCCACCAGCGGAAGAGGAGGGCAGGGGGTGTATGGCTACACCTTC
size: -
D: TRBD1
V: TRBV15
J: TRBJ1-2

CDR3: CASSLRGSGRFNEQFF
DNA: TGTGCCAGCAGCCTCCGGGGTAGCGGGAGGTTCAATGAGCAGTTCTTC
size: -
D: TRBD2
V: TRBV11-2
J: TRBJ2-1

CDR3: CASSLGLGPSNEQFF
DNA: TGTGCCAGCAGTCTGGGTCTAGGTCCGTCTAATGAGCAGTTCTTC
size: once
D: -
V: TRBV6-5
J: TRBJ2-1